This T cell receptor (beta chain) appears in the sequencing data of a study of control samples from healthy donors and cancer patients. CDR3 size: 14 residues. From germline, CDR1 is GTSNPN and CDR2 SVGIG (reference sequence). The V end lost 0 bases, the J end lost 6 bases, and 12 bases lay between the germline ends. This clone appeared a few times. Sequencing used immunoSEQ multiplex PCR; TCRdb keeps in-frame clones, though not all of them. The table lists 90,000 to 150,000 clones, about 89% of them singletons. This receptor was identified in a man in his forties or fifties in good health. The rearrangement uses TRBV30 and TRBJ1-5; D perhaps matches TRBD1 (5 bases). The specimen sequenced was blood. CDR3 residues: CAWSVLEGTQPQHF. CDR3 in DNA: TGTGCCTGGAGTGTACTAGAGGGGACTCAGCCCCAGCATTTT.